The rows below give T cell receptor beta chains drawn from one sample of a study of blood T cell repertoires in COVID-19. The table came from immunoSEQ multiplex PCR; TCRdb's copy has only in-frame clones and leaves some out. The repertoire has 200,000 to 250,000 clones, 84% of them found once; the top ten carry roughly 7.8%. The sequenced sample consisted of peripheral blood. The receptors derive from a woman older than 75 with COVID-19, enrolled during active disease. CDR3s include the opening cysteine and the closing phenylalanine or tryptophan. D genes are given only for firm matches. Size values are once, few and many counts, or a class for expanded clones, and some rows have none.

d_gene	abundance	v_gene	j_gene	CDR3aa	CDR3nt
.	.	TRBV28	TRBJ2-7	CASSYYATYEQYF	TGTGCCAGCAGTTATTACGCGACCTACGAGCAGTACTTC
TRBD1	.	TRBV5-1	TRBJ1-1	CASSQTGGNTEAFF	TGCGCCAGCAGCCAAACAGGGGGGAACACTGAAGCTTTCTTT
TRBD1	once	TRBV7-2	TRBJ2-7	CASSFRAATGDDAYYEQYF	TGTGCCAGCAGCTTTCGGGCCGCTACAGGGGATGACGCCTACTACGAGCAGTACTTC
TRBD2	.	TRBV7-2	TRBJ2-1	CASSFWTSGRAIFGEQFF	TGTGCCAGCAGCTTTTGGACTAGCGGGAGGGCCATCTTTGGCGAGCAGTTCTTC
.	.	TRBV9	TRBJ1-1	CASSAGRAVNTEAFF	TGTGCCAGCAGCGCCGGCAGGGCCGTGAACACTGAAGCTTTCTTT
.	.	TRBV5-1	TRBJ1-3	CASSLGGRSGNTIYF	TGCGCCAGCAGCTTGGGCGGTCGCTCTGGAAACACCATATATTTT
TRBD1	.	TRBV7-9	TRBJ1-1	CASSFRQGMNTEAFF	TGTGCCAGCAGCTTCCGACAGGGAATGAACACTGAAGCTTTCTTT
.	.	TRBV29-1	TRBJ2-7	CSVELSYEQYF	TGCAGCGTTGAACTTTCCTACGAGCAGTACTTC
TRBD1	.	TRBV19	TRBJ1-5	CASSDRGFGNQPQHF	TGTGCCAGTAGTGACAGGGGGTTTGGCAATCAGCCCCAGCATTTT
.	.	TRBV9	TRBJ2-5	CASSDTSGETQYF	TGTGCCAGCAGCGATACTTCGGGTGAGACCCAGTACTTC
.	.	TRBV6-5	TRBJ1-4	CASSPPTVEKLFF	TGTGCCAGCAGTCCCCCGACAGTTGAAAAACTGTTTTTT
.	.	TRBV5-5	TRBJ1-5	CASSLGTPNNQPQHF	TGTGCCAGCAGCTTGGGGACACCTAACAATCAGCCCCAGCATTTT
TRBD2	.	TRBV7-9	TRBJ2-2	CASSPPASGNGELFF	TGTGCCAGCAGCCCCCCGGCTAGCGGTAACGGGGAGCTGTTTTTT
.	.	TRBV28	TRBJ1-1	CASSSPDRLLAFF	TGTGCCAGCAGTTCCCCTGACAGGTTACTAGCTTTCTTT
.	.	TRBV19	TRBJ1-5	CASSIAIGQPQHF	TGTGCCAGTAGTATAGCCATTGGCCAGCCCCAGCATTTT
TRBD2	.	TRBV9	TRBJ2-7	CASSALAGYEQYF	TGTGCCAGCAGCGCGCTAGCGGGCTACGAGCAGTACTTC
.	.	TRBV12-3/TRBV12-4	TRBJ1-4	CASSSREGEKLFF	TGTGCCAGCAGTAGCCGGGAGGGGGAAAAACTGTTTTTT
.	.	TRBV5-1	TRBJ2-5	CASSPRGQQQETQYF	TGCGCCAGCAGCCCCCGAGGACAGCAGCAAGAGACCCAGTACTTC
.	.	TRBV6-6	TRBJ1-1	CASRPEGNTEAFF	TGTGCCAGCCGGCCGGAGGGGAACACTGAAGCTTTCTTT
TRBD2	.	TRBV6-5	TRBJ2-1	CASSRGLAGVGEQFF	TGTGCCAGCAGCCGAGGACTAGCGGGAGTGGGTGAGCAGTTCTTC
.	.	TRBV11-3	TRBJ2-3	CASSLASLTDTQYF	TGTGCCAGCAGCTTAGCCTCCCTCACAGATACGCAGTATTTT
TRBD1	.	TRBV5-4	TRBJ1-1	CASSYPGQRTEAFF	TGTGCCAGCAGCTACCCGGGACAGAGGACTGAAGCTTTCTTT
.	few	TRBV4-1	TRBJ2-7	CASSSPTSNEQYF	TGCGCCAGCAGCAGCCCGACTAGTAACGAGCAGTACTTC